The next 2 T cell receptor beta chains were all read from a single sample in a study of T-cell reconstitution after alpha-beta-depleted transplantation in children. For TCRbeta, the library was prepared with unique molecular identifiers. MiXCR, run by TCRdb on the PCR reads, gives a single entry per CDR3 protein. The sample yields around 680,000 distinct CDR3 sequences, approximately 15% seen once. Sequenced here: PBMCs from the stem cell graft donor, sampled from the stem cell graft. All receptors derive from a human donor who donated a stem cell graft to a child with acute myeloid leukemia.

The chain joins TRBV28 to TRBJ1-2; 8 bases match TRBD1. V was clipped by 5 bases and J by 6 bases; unmatched bases: 8. Germline V lookup: CDR1 MDHEN, CDR2 SYDVKM. This CDR3 region has 14 residues. Here the CDR3 reads CASSRPDRVNGYTF. CDR3 bases: TGTGCCAGCAGTCGGCCGGACAGGGTGAATGGCTACACCTTC.

This clonotype was seen a handful of times. The chain couples TRBV9 to TRBJ1-5; TRBD1 is a possible D gene (6 bases). CDR3 size: 19 residues. Trimming took 4 bases from V and 2 from J, leaving 25 bases between them. The germline CDR1 and CDR2 sequences are SGDLS and YYNGEE. CDR3 protein: CASSPERRPNQGCNQPQHF. The CDR3 DNA sequence: TGTGCCAGCAGCCCCGAGAGACGTCCGAACCAGGGGTGCAATCAGCCCCAGCATTTT.